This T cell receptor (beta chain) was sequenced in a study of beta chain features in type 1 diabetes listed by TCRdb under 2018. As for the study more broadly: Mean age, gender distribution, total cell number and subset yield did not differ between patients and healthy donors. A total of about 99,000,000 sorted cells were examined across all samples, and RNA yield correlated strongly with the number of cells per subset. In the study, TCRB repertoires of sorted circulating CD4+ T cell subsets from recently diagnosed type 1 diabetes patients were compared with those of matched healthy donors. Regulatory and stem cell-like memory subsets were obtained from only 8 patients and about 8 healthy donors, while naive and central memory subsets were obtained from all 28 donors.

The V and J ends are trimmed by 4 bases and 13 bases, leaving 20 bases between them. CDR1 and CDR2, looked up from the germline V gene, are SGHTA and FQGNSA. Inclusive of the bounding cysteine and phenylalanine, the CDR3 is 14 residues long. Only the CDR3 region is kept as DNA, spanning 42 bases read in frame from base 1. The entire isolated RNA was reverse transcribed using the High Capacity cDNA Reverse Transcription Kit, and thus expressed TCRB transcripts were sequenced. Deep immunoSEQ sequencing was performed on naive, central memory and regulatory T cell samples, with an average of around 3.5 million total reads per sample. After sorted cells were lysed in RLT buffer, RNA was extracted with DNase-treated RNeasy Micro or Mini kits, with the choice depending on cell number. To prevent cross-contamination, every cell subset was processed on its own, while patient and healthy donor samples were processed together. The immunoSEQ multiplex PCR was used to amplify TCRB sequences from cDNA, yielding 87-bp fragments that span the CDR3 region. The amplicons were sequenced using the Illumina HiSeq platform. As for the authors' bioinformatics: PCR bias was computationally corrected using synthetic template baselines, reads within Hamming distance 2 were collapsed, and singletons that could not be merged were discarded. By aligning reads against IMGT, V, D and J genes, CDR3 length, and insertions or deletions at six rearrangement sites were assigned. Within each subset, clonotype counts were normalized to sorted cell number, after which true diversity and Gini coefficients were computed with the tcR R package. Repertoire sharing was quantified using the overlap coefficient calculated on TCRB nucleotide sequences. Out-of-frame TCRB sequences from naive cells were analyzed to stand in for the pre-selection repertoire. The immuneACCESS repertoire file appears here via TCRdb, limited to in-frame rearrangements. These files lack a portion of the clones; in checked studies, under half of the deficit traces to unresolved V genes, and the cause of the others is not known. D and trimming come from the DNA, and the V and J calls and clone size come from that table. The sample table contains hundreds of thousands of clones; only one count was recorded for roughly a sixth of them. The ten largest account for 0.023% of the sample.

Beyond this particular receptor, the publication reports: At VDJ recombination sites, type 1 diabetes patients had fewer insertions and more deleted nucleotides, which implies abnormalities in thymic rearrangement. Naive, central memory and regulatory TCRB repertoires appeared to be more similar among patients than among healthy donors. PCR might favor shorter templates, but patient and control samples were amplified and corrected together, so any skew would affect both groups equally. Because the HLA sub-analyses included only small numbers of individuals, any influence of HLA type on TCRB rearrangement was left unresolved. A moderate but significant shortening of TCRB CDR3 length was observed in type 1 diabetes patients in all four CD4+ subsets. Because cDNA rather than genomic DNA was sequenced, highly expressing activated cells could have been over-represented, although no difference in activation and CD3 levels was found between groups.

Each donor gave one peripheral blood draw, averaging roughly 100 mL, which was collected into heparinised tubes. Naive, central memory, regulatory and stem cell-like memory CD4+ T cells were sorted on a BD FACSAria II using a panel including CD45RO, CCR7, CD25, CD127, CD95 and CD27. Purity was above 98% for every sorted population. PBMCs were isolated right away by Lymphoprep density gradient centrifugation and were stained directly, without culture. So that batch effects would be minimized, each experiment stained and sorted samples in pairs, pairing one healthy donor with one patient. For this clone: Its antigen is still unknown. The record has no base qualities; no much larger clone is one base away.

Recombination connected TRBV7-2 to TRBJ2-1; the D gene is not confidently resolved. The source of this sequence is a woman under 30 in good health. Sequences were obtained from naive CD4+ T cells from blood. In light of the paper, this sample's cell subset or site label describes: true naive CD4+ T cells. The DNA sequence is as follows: TGTGCCAGCAGCTATGGTACCTCACCGGGTGTTCAGTTCTTC. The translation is CASSYGTSPGVQFF.